A selection of T cell receptor beta chains follows, all from one sample in a study of cytomegalovirus exposure and HLA in healthy donors. Some clones are missing from TCRdb's copy, which holds only in-frame ones; the method was immunoSEQ multiplex PCR. The sample lists about 120,000 clones, over 60% occurring once. The sequencing sample was made of PBMCs. The receptors were sampled from a woman in her forties in good health and CMV-seropositive. CDR3s include the opening cysteine and the closing phenylalanine or tryptophan. The order of the fields is CDR3 DNA, CDR3 protein, J gene, clone size, D gene, V gene. D genes are given only for firm matches. Some rows have no size entry. The others give once, few or many, or a class for an expanded clone.

CDR3 DNA: TGCGCCAGCAGCAACAGCCCTCAGGGGGCTGGAAACACCATATATTTT
CDR3 protein: CASSNSPQGAGNTIYF
J gene: TRBJ1-3
clone size: -
D gene: TRBD1
V gene: TRBV4-3

CDR3 DNA: TGTGCCAGCAGCTTATATGTCAATTCACCCCTCCACTTT
CDR3 protein: CASSLYVNSPLHF
J gene: TRBJ1-6
clone size: -
D gene: -
V gene: TRBV7-3

CDR3 DNA: TGTGCCACCAGCAGAGGACGGGATGCCGGGGAGCTGTTTTTT
CDR3 protein: CATSRGRDAGELFF
J gene: TRBJ2-2
clone size: -
D gene: -
V gene: TRBV15

CDR3 DNA: TGTGCCAGCAGTTACCTTCTAGGGGTTATAGGGCAGTACTTC
CDR3 protein: CASSYLLGVIGQYF
J gene: TRBJ2-7
clone size: -
D gene: -
V gene: TRBV6-6

CDR3 DNA: TGTGCCACCACAGGAGCGAACACTGAAGCTTTCTTT
CDR3 protein: CATTGANTEAFF
J gene: TRBJ1-1
clone size: -
D gene: -
V gene: TRBV27

CDR3 DNA: TGCAGCGTTGAAGATCAGGGCAGTTCCTACCCCTACGAGCAGTACTTC
CDR3 protein: CSVEDQGSSYPYEQYF
J gene: TRBJ2-7
clone size: -
D gene: -
V gene: TRBV29-1

CDR3 DNA: TGTGCCAGCAGCGATACAGGGTCCGGGGAGCTGTTTTTT
CDR3 protein: CASSDTGSGELFF
J gene: TRBJ2-2
clone size: few
D gene: -
V gene: TRBV27

CDR3 DNA: TGTGCCAGCAGGGGGGGGAGGGACTATGGCTACACCTTC
CDR3 protein: CASRGGRDYGYTF
J gene: TRBJ1-2
clone size: -
D gene: -
V gene: TRBV6-1

CDR3 DNA: TGTGCCAGCCGAATAACAGGGGGCGCGTACGAGCAGTACTTC
CDR3 protein: CASRITGGAYEQYF
J gene: TRBJ2-7
clone size: -
D gene: TRBD1
V gene: TRBV2

CDR3 DNA: TGTGCCCCGGGGATCAGAAATCGGCATTTT
CDR3 protein: CAPGIRNRHF
J gene: TRBJ1-5
clone size: -
D gene: -
V gene: TRBV7-3

CDR3 DNA: TGTGCCAGCAGCTTCGCCCTCGGGGAGACCCAGTACTTC
CDR3 protein: CASSFALGETQYF
J gene: TRBJ2-5
clone size: -
D gene: -
V gene: TRBV7-3

CDR3 DNA: TGTGCCAGCAGTAGACAGGGTGTGGATGGCTACACCTTC
CDR3 protein: CASSRQGVDGYTF
J gene: TRBJ1-2
clone size: -
D gene: TRBD1
V gene: TRBV6-1

CDR3 DNA: TGCGCCAGCAGCCAAGAAATGTCAGATGAAGCTTTCTTT
CDR3 protein: CASSQEMSDEAFF
J gene: TRBJ1-1
clone size: -
D gene: -
V gene: TRBV4-1

CDR3 DNA: TGTGCCAGCAGCTTAGCCCCGCGCCGAGGCTACACCTTC
CDR3 protein: CASSLAPRRGYTF
J gene: TRBJ1-2
clone size: -
D gene: -
V gene: TRBV7-8

CDR3 DNA: TGCGCCAGCAGCCAAGTTTTGGGAACAGGGAACACCGGGGAGCTGTTTTTT
CDR3 protein: CASSQVLGTGNTGELFF
J gene: TRBJ2-2
clone size: few
D gene: -
V gene: TRBV4-3

CDR3 DNA: TGTGCCAGCAGATATATACAGGGGGGGAACTATGGCTACACCTTC
CDR3 protein: CASRYIQGGNYGYTF
J gene: TRBJ1-2
clone size: many
D gene: TRBD1
V gene: TRBV6-5

CDR3 DNA: TGTGCCAGCACTAAACAGGGGCGGTACGGCTACACCTTC
CDR3 protein: CASTKQGRYGYTF
J gene: TRBJ1-2
clone size: -
D gene: TRBD1
V gene: TRBV7-2

CDR3 DNA: TGTGCCAGTAGTATAGTGCCAGGCCCGAACACTGAAGCTTTCTTT
CDR3 protein: CASSIVPGPNTEAFF
J gene: TRBJ1-1
clone size: few
D gene: -
V gene: TRBV19

CDR3 DNA: TGTGCCAGCAGCTTACTGACAGGGCTAAGTGGCTACACCTTC
CDR3 protein: CASSLLTGLSGYTF
J gene: TRBJ1-2
clone size: -
D gene: TRBD1
V gene: TRBV7-2

CDR3 DNA: TGTGCCAGCAGCTTGAGTCCGAGCTATGGCTACACCTTC
CDR3 protein: CASSLSPSYGYTF
J gene: TRBJ1-2
clone size: -
D gene: -
V gene: TRBV7-6

CDR3 DNA: TGTGCCAGCAGCGTAGTACCAGGGGCTGGGGTAGAGACCCAGTACTTC
CDR3 protein: CASSVVPGAGVETQYF
J gene: TRBJ2-5
clone size: -
D gene: -
V gene: TRBV9

CDR3 DNA: TGTGCCACCAGCAGAGGGATGGGGAGAGAGACTGAAGCTTTCTTT
CDR3 protein: CATSRGMGRETEAFF
J gene: TRBJ1-1
clone size: -
D gene: -
V gene: TRBV15

CDR3 DNA: TGTGCCAGCAGTGAATCAGGGGGAAGGAACACTGAAGCTTTCTTT
CDR3 protein: CASSESGGRNTEAFF
J gene: TRBJ1-1
clone size: -
D gene: TRBD1
V gene: TRBV2

CDR3 DNA: TGTGCCAGCAGTTACGAGGGAAATGATGAAAAACTGTTTTTT
CDR3 protein: CASSYEGNDEKLFF
J gene: TRBJ1-4
clone size: -
D gene: -
V gene: TRBV6-5

CDR3 DNA: TGTGCCAGCAGCGTAGATGGACAAGGTAATTCACCCCTCCACTTT
CDR3 protein: CASSVDGQGNSPLHF
J gene: TRBJ1-6
clone size: -
D gene: -
V gene: TRBV9

CDR3 DNA: TGTGCCAGCAGAGATTCACCGGGACAGTCGAGGAATGAGCAGTTCTTC
CDR3 protein: CASRDSPGQSRNEQFF
J gene: TRBJ2-1
clone size: -
D gene: TRBD1
V gene: TRBV7-9

CDR3 DNA: TGTGCCAGCAGCTCGGAGGGACAGAGCTCCTACAATGAGCAGTTCTTC
CDR3 protein: CASSSEGQSSYNEQFF
J gene: TRBJ2-1
clone size: -
D gene: -
V gene: TRBV5-7

CDR3 DNA: TGTGCCAGCAGCACACTGGCCTCTAGCGGGGGGTTGGAGACCCAGTACTTC
CDR3 protein: CASSTLASSGGLETQYF
J gene: TRBJ2-5
clone size: -
D gene: TRBD2
V gene: TRBV7-2

CDR3 DNA: TGCGCCAGCAGCTTGGTGCCCGGACAGAGCGCTGAAGCTTTCTTT
CDR3 protein: CASSLVPGQSAEAFF
J gene: TRBJ1-1
clone size: -
D gene: -
V gene: TRBV5-1

CDR3 DNA: TGCGCCAGCAGCCCTGCGGGGGGCAAGAGAGAAGCTTTCTTT
CDR3 protein: CASSPAGGKREAFF
J gene: TRBJ1-1
clone size: -
D gene: -
V gene: TRBV5-1

CDR3 DNA: TGTGCCAGCAGCTTAAACCCGGATAATTCACCCCTCCACTTT
CDR3 protein: CASSLNPDNSPLHF
J gene: TRBJ1-6
clone size: -
D gene: -
V gene: TRBV7-2

CDR3 DNA: TGTGCCAGCGGCCGGGTCAGTAATTCACCCCTCCACTTT
CDR3 protein: CASGRVSNSPLHF
J gene: TRBJ1-6
clone size: -
D gene: -
V gene: TRBV27

CDR3 DNA: TGTGCCAGCAGCTTAAGCGGGGGCCACAATGAGCAGTTCTTC
CDR3 protein: CASSLSGGHNEQFF
J gene: TRBJ2-1
clone size: -
D gene: TRBD2
V gene: TRBV5-4

CDR3 DNA: TGTGCCAGCAGATTGGGACAGGGGGCGGCAGATACGCAGTATTTT
CDR3 protein: CASRLGQGAADTQYF
J gene: TRBJ2-3
clone size: -
D gene: TRBD1
V gene: TRBV9

CDR3 DNA: TGTGCCAGCCCCCCGGGACTAGCAATCTCCCATGAGCAGTTCTTC
CDR3 protein: CASPPGLAISHEQFF
J gene: TRBJ2-1
clone size: -
D gene: TRBD2
V gene: TRBV7-2

CDR3 DNA: TGTGCCAGCAGCCCAGGACAGCGTCTGAATCTGTTTTTT
CDR3 protein: CASSPGQRLNLFF
J gene: TRBJ1-4
clone size: -
D gene: -
V gene: TRBV7-2